These 3 T cell receptor beta chains share one sample of origin, sequenced in a study of T cell changes during pregnancy in multiple sclerosis. Sequencing used immunoSEQ multiplex PCR; TCRdb keeps in-frame clones, though not all of them. This sample carries 40,000 or so clones, more than 90% of them seen once, and the ten largest clones take approximately 13%. The material was CD8+ T cells from peripheral blood mononuclear cells, obtained in the first trimester of pregnancy. Every receptor here comes from a female donor with multiple sclerosis, enrolled in a pregnancy study.

The chain joins TRBV11-3 to TRBJ2-1, with 7 bases aligning to TRBD2. CDR1 and CDR2 from the germline V gene are SGHNT and YENEEA. V lost 5 bases and J lost 6; bases outside the gene matches: 4. The CDR3 consists of 13 residues. The CDR3 loop reads CASSTGGGNEQFF. The CDR3 DNA follows: TGTGCCAGCAGCACTGGGGGGGGCAATGAGCAGTTCTTC.

V is TRBV27 and J is TRBJ2-7; 9 bases match TRBD2. The germline V gene has CDR1 MNHEY and CDR2 SMNVEV (reference sequence). The CDR3 spans 14 residues. Trimming cost V 7 bases and J 2 bases; bases outside gene matches: 6. The DNA for the CDR3 is TGTGCCAGCACCCCTTTAGCGGGGGCCTACGAGCAGTACTTC. It specifies CASTPLAGAYEQYF.

V usage is TRBV4-1 and J usage is TRBJ1-2; D remains ambiguous. Trimming shortened V by 0 bases and J by 4 bases, and 12 bases separated the two germline ends. The CDR3 length is 15 residues. Per the germline V gene, CDR1 is MGHRA and CDR2 is YSYEKL. CDR3 bases: TGCGCCAGCAGCCAAGAGTCAGTAAGATTCTATGGCTACACCTTC. It translates to CASSQESVRFYGYTF.